This TCR beta chain was obtained from a study of cytomegalovirus exposure and HLA in healthy donors. This CDR3 has 18 residues. The J segment lost 0 bases and the V segment lost 1 base, leaving 7 bases of the junction unmatched. Germline values: CDR1 SGHRS, CDR2 YFSETQ. About this clone itself: As yet, its antigen is unknown.

This PCR relied on a set of 60 Vbeta primers and 13 Jbeta primers. The assay was immunoSEQ multiplex PCR, and TCRdb's table has in-frame clones only and misses some. The sample consists of some 150,000 clones, around 79% of them appearing once. Notes on the study in general: Across donors, sequencing depth was assumed by presence/absence analyses to be roughly uniform. In an earlier analysis, in 587 donors, most V segments appeared productive either ~87% or ~30% of the time.

The chain joins TRBV5-1 to TRBJ2-1, with TRBD2 identical over 10 bases. The origin of this receptor is a human donor in good health. The sequencing input was PBMCs. The CDR3, as DNA: TGCGCCAGCAGCTTGACAGGACTAGCGGAACGCTCCTACAATGAGCAGTTCTTC. As protein: CASSLTGLAERSYNEQFF.